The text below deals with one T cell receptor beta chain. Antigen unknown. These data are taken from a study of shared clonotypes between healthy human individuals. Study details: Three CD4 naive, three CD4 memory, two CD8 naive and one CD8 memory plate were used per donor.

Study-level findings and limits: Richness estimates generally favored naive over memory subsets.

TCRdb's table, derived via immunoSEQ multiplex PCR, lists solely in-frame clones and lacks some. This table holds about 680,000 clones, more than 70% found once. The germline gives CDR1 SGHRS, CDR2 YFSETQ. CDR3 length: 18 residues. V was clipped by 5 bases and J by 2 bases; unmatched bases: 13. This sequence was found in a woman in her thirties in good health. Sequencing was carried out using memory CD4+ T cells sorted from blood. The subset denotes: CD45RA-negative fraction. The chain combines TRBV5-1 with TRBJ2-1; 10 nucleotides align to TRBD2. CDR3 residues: CASSLGASGRFTYNEQFF. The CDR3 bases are TGCGCCAGCAGTCTCGGGGCTAGCGGGAGATTTACCTACAATGAGCAGTTCTTC.